The source of this T cell receptor beta chain is a study of lymphopenia after photon versus proton radiotherapy. The V gene's germline CDR1 is MNHEY and CDR2 SMNVEV (reference sequence). The CDR3 sequence is 15 residues long. V lost 1 base and J lost 6; bases outside the gene matches: 7. Some clones are missing from TCRdb's copy, which holds only in-frame ones; the method was immunoSEQ multiplex PCR. Of 15,000 or so clones detected, 82% appear once; the ten largest clones hold approximately 27%. The sequence came from a man aged 50-59 years with gastric cancer. This chain joins TRBV27 and TRBJ1-2, with 8 bases aligning to TRBD1. The sequenced sample was peripheral blood, obtained from a patient treated with photon-based radiotherapy. The chain's CDR3 is CASSLFAPTGDGYTF. The CDR3 DNA sequence: TGTGCCAGCAGTTTATTTGCCCCGACAGGGGATGGCTACACCTTC.